Listed here are 2 T cell receptor beta chains from one sample, sequenced in a study of blood T cell repertoires in COVID-19. TCRdb keeps only in-frame clones here, not all; method: immunoSEQ multiplex PCR. Counted here are about 250,000 clones, roughly four fifths occurring once; the ten biggest clones make up about 9.6%. Sequencing was carried out using peripheral blood. These receptors came from an elderly man with acute or convalescent COVID-19.

In regard to this clone: Other DNA sequences in this specimen translate into the identical CDR3. The chain combines TRBV18 with TRBJ1-5; 8 nucleotides align to TRBD1. CDR1 is KGHSH, CDR2 LQKENI, per germline. The CDR3 is 14 amino acids. Trimming at V came to 2 bases and at J to 4 bases, leaving 1 base not matched to a gene. The CDR3 loop reads CASSPGTGNQPQHF. The DNA of the CDR3 is TGTGCCAGCTCACCAGGGACAGGTAATCAGCCCCAGCATTTT. Filled out from reference TRBV18 and TRBJ1-5, the complete variable domain reads NAGVMQNPRHLVRRRGQEARLRCSPMKGHSHVYWYRQLPEEGLKFMVYLQKENIIDESGMPKERFSAEFPKEGPSILRIQQVVRGDSAAYFCASSPGTGNQPQHFGDGTRLSIL.

The sample holds a few counts of this clone. The V and J genes are TRBV28 and TRBJ2-7; 12 bases are shared with TRBD1. The CDR3 has 19 residues. After removal of 0 bases from V and 5 bases from J, the junction contained 14 bases not matched to a gene. Germline V gene lookup returns CDR1 MDHEN and CDR2 SYDVKM. The CDR3 is CASSLWAVLRDRGLHEQYF. Written as DNA, the CDR3 is TGTGCCAGCAGTTTATGGGCGGTCCTACGGGACAGGGGGCTGCACGAGCAGTACTTC.